These 30 T cell receptor beta chains were all obtained from the same sample, sequenced in a study of response to subunit inactivated influenza vaccine (dated 2018 in TCRdb). The time point label of this sample denotes: more than 35 days after influenza vaccine administration. The receptor library was made with RT-PCR. The reads were generated on an Illumina HiSeq 2500. TCRdb passed the public sequencing reads through fastp at Q25 and MiXCR, retaining productive beta sequences. Entries that share a CDR3 protein sequence are merged under the most common genes and DNA. The sample data list approximately 500,000 distinct CDR3 sequences, and about an eighth of these were observed just once. The top ten hold around 14% of the sample. The specimen was PBMCs from blood, collected roughly 45 days after vaccination. The origin of the receptors is a man aged 50-60 years who received an inactivated influenza vaccine. Donor details come from another sample of the same person, matched by shared clones.

The chain combines TRBV7-2 with TRBJ2-7, with 8 bases aligning to TRBD1. J was trimmed by 2 bases and V by 5 bases; bases with no gene match: 11. The CDR3 contains 16 residues. Germline CDR1 SGHTA, CDR2 FQGNSA. The CDR3 sequence: CASSQHEGQAAYEQYF. For the CDR3, the DNA is TGTGCCAGCAGCCAACACGAGGGACAGGCTGCCTACGAGCAGTACTTC.

The chain couples TRBV6-5 to TRBJ1-1, with D uncertain. Between the trimmed V and J ends, which lost 4 bases and 0 bases, there was a span of 6 bases. The CDR3 totals 13 residues. CDR1 MNHEY and CDR2 SVGAGI come from the germline V gene. CDR3 DNA: TGTGCCAGCAGTTCTCGGATGAACACTGAAGCTTTCTTT. It translates to CASSSRMNTEAFF.

This clonotype was found once. The V and J genes are TRBV6-2 or TRBV6-3 and TRBJ2-2, with 8 bases fitting TRBD2. This CDR3 has 14 amino acids. V lost 6 bases and J lost 5; bases outside the gene matches: 5. The germline gives CDR1 MNHEY, CDR2 SVGEGT. The CDR3 sequence: CASRTGGVTGELFF. In nucleotides, the CDR3 is TGTGCCAGCAGAACCGGGGGGGTTACCGGGGAGCTGTTTTTT.

The V gene is TRBV24-1, the J gene TRBJ2-1; 10 bases fit TRBD1. CDR1 is KGHDR and CDR2 is SFDVKD in the germline V gene. Trimming took 5 bases from V and 3 from J; bases not matched to a gene: 0. The CDR3 spans 14 residues. CDR3 sequence reads: CATSGDRGYNEQFF. For the CDR3, the DNA is TGTGCCACCAGTGGGGACAGGGGCTACAATGAGCAGTTCTTC.

This clonotype turned up a few times. J is TRBJ2-1 and V is TRBV7-6; no clear D. Germline CDR1 is SGHVS and CDR2 is FNYEAQ. Trimming shortened V by 1 base and J by 5 bases, and 6 bases separated the two germline ends. The CDR3 consists of 13 residues. The CDR3 loop is CASSLVQNNEQFF. The CDR3 DNA is TGTGCCAGCAGCTTAGTACAGAACAATGAGCAGTTCTTC.

The sample holds many counts of this clonotype. This chain connects TRBV12-3 or TRBV12-4 to TRBJ2-3; TRBD1 or TRBD2 may be the D gene (5 bases each). Deletions cut 3 bases from V and 2 bases from J, with 15 bases between. The CDR3 sequence is 16 residues long. CDR3 nucleotide sequence: TGTGCCAGCAGTTTTGGGGGTCGGACAACCACAGATACGCAGTATTTT. Protein sequence: CASSFGGRTTTDTQYF.

This clonotype showed up just a few times. This sequence joins TRBV18 and TRBJ2-1, with TRBD2 identical over 7 bases. The CDR3 contains 15 residues. The V segment lost 5 bases and the J segment 7 bases; nucleotides outside the gene matches: 11. The V gene's germline CDR1 is KGHSH and CDR2 LQKENI. The CDR3 region has the DNA TGTGCCAGCTCAACGGGAGGATTCAGCTTGAATGAGCAGTTCTTC. Translated, it gives CASSTGGFSLNEQFF.

This clonotype was seen only a few times. This chain joins TRBV6-5 and TRBJ2-7; D ambiguous. CDR1 and CDR2 from the germline V gene are MNHEY and SVGAGI. The CDR3 runs to 13 residues. V gave up 4 bases and J gave up 4 bases, with 11 bases separating them. CDR3 coding DNA: TGTGCCAGCAGTTTTCCCCCCGGGTACGAGCAGTACTTC. This gives the protein CASSFPPGYEQYF.

This clonotype was detected many times. The V and J genes are TRBV24-1 and TRBJ2-3; 13 bases agree with TRBD2. Germline values: CDR1 KGHDR, CDR2 SFDVKD. The length of the CDR3 is 17 residues. Trimming cost V 4 bases and J 3 bases; bases outside gene matches: 6. CDR3 amino acids: CATSDTRTSGSTDTQYF. CDR3 bases: TGTGCCACCAGTGACACCCGGACTAGCGGGAGTACAGATACGCAGTATTTT.

The chain links TRBV7-3 to TRBJ1-5; D unresolved. The CDR3 length is 12 residues. V dropped 4 bases and J dropped 11 bases, with 12 bases sitting between them. Germline CDR1 is SGHTA and CDR2 is FQGTGA. Here the CDR3 reads CASSSCPLAQHF. The CDR3 DNA is TGTGCCAGCAGCTCCTGTCCCTTAGCCCAGCATTTT.

This clonotype was detected only a few times. The V gene is TRBV4-1, the J gene TRBJ1-6; D uncertain. The germline gives CDR1 MGHRA, CDR2 YSYEKL. Trimming removed 1 base at V and 0 bases at J, with 10 bases between. There are 17 residues in the CDR3. This CDR3 is CASSQGPVSSYNSPLHF. CDR3 in DNA: TGCGCCAGCAGCCAAGGTCCTGTAAGCTCCTATAATTCACCCCTCCACTTT.

The chain links TRBV12-3 or TRBV12-4 to TRBJ2-2; perhaps TRBD1 as D (6 bases). CDR3 length: 12 amino acids. The ends were cut back, 7 bases at V and 6 bases at J, with 9 bases in the middle. This chain's CDR3 is CASTQGSGELFF. In nucleotides, the CDR3 is TGTGCCAGCACCCAGGGGTCCGGGGAGCTGTTTTTT.

In nucleotides, the CDR3 is TGCAGTGCTAGAGCGATCGGGACCCACGGCCATGAGCAGTTCTTC. This translates into CSARAIGTHGHEQFF. The rearrangement links TRBV20-1 to TRBJ2-1; D possibly matches TRBD1 or TRBD2 (5 bases each). The V and J ends lost 1 base and 8 bases respectively, with 18 bases between them. Germline V lookup: CDR1 DFQATT, CDR2 SNEGSKA (reference sequence). This CDR3 is 15 amino acids long.

This clonotype was seen a few times. The gene calls are TRBV4-2 and TRBJ2-1; 9 nucleotides align to TRBD2. The germline CDR1 and CDR2 sequences are LGHNA and YNFKEQ. The CDR3 runs 16 residues. The ends lost 2 bases at V and 7 bases at J; junction bases unmatched: 9. The CDR3: CASSQTFGTSFNEQFF. The DNA for the CDR3 is TGTGCCAGCAGCCAAACATTCGGGACTAGCTTTAATGAGCAGTTCTTC.

This clonotype was counted between two and nine times. The chain carries TRBV9 and TRBJ2-2; 7 bases match TRBD2. The CDR3 is 15 residues long. Per the germline V gene, CDR1 is SGDLS and CDR2 is YYNGEE. The V and J ends lost 4 bases and 3 bases, in that order; junction bases with no gene match: 6. The DNA of the CDR3 is TGTGCCAGCAGCTTTGGACTAGAGTACACCGGGGAGCTGTTTTTT. As protein: CASSFGLEYTGELFF.

This clonotype has only a few counts. V is TRBV12-3 or TRBV12-4 and J is TRBJ1-5, with D perhaps TRBD1 (5 bases). The CDR3 is 14 amino acids. V was clipped by 6 bases and J by 6 bases, with 15 bases between them. Here the CDR3 DNA reads TGTGCCAGCAGCCAAGGTGGCAGGGTTCAGCCCCAGCATTTT. This sequence encodes CASSQGGRVQPQHF.

This clonotype was picked up a small number of times. The chain recombines TRBV4-3 with TRBJ1-6; D may be TRBD1 (5 bases). Trimming cost V 0 bases and J 9 bases, with 9 bases left between them. CDR1 is LGHNA, CDR2 YSLEER, per germline. The CDR3 is 14 residues long. The CDR3 DNA sequence: TGCGCCAGCAGCCAAGATACGGGGGTTTCACCCCTCCACTTT. Its translation: CASSQDTGVSPLHF.

The CDR3 reads CAVHIRDYGEKLFF. The CDR3 nucleotides are TGTGCCGTACACATCCGGGACTATGGTGAAAAACTGTTTTTT. The chain has TRBV7-9 and TRBJ1-4; perhaps TRBD1 as D (5 bases). Germline values: CDR1 SEHNR, CDR2 FQNEAQ (reference sequence). The CDR3 totals 14 residues. V was trimmed by 11 bases and J by 7 bases, leaving 20 bases between them.

The CDR3 region is CASRRGTQETQYF. In nucleotides, the CDR3 is TGTGCCAGCAGGAGAGGAACTCAAGAGACCCAGTACTTC. The chain joins TRBV2 to TRBJ2-5; D unresolved. V lost 6 bases and J 2 bases, leaving 10 bases between the germline ends. The CDR3 covers 13 residues. Germline V lookup: CDR1 SNHLY, CDR2 FYNNEI. The full variable domain, with the rest looked up from reference TRBV2 and TRBJ2-5, is EPEVTQTPSHQVTQMGQEVILRCVPISNHLYFYWYRQILGQKVEFLVSFYNNEISEKSEIFDDQFSVERPDGSNFTLKIRSTKLEDSAMYFCASRRGTQETQYFGPGTRLLVL.

The V gene is TRBV12-3 or TRBV12-4, the J gene TRBJ2-7; TRBD2 matches 8 bases. With 5 bases clipped from V and 4 bases from J, the junction kept 10 bases outside the gene matches. The CDR3 is 15 amino acids. DNA for the CDR3: TGTGCCAGCAGTGCTAAGCCGGGGGGGTGGTACGAGCAGTACTTC. Its translation is CASSAKPGGWYEQYF.

This clonotype was counted only a few times. This sequence joins TRBV7-2 and TRBJ1-2; no reliable D call. Germline V CDR1 and CDR2: SGHTA, FQGNSA. The CDR3 spans 13 residues. V was pared by 5 bases and J by 3 bases, with 10 bases between. CDR3 sequence reads: CASSTGPDYGYTF. The CDR3 DNA is TGTGCCAGCAGCACTGGGCCCGACTATGGCTACACCTTC.

This clonotype was seen a few times. The chain uses TRBV6-1 and TRBJ1-1; no firm D call. The CDR3 length is 15 residues. From germline, CDR1 is MNHNS and CDR2 SASEGT. Trimming cost V 6 bases and J 0 bases, with 14 bases left between them. The CDR3 region has the DNA TGTGCCAGCAGCCTTGGGAGTTACATGAACACTGAAGCTTTCTTT. It translates to CASSLGSYMNTEAFF.

This clonotype was counted at least ten times. The V gene is TRBV20-1, the J gene TRBJ2-1, with D perhaps TRBD2 (6 bases). Between the trimmed V and J ends, which lost 2 bases and 7 bases, there was a span of 15 bases. Germline-derived CDR1 and CDR2 are DFQATT and SNEGSKA (reference sequence). This CDR3 spans 14 amino acids. CDR3 loop: CSARRDGGRNEQFF. CDR3 nucleotide sequence: TGCAGTGCTAGACGTGATGGGGGGAGGAATGAGCAGTTCTTC.

This clonotype came up a few times. The rearrangement uses TRBV24-1 and TRBJ2-3, with D possibly TRBD2 on 5 matching bases. V was pared by 4 bases and J by 8 bases, with 15 bases between. Germline CDR1 and CDR2: KGHDR and SFDVKD. The CDR3 totals 14 residues. The CDR3: CATSEGSTVGTQYF. CDR3 in DNA: TGTGCCACCAGTGAGGGGAGTACGGTTGGTACGCAGTATTTT.

This clonotype was counted between two and nine times. The rearrangement uses TRBV18 and TRBJ2-5; D perhaps matches TRBD1 (5 bases). Trimming cost V 1 base and J 4 bases, with 7 bases left between them. The germline V gene has CDR1 KGHSH and CDR2 LQKENI. The CDR3 totals 13 residues. The CDR3 DNA sequence: TGTGCCAGCTCACCACAAAGGGGAGAGACCCAGTACTTC. This sequence encodes CASSPQRGETQYF.

This clonotype was detected only a few times. The J gene is TRBJ2-7, the V gene TRBV5-1, with 8 bases that match TRBD1. This CDR3 spans 18 amino acids. V shed 3 bases, J shed 0 bases, and the junction held 14 bases outside the gene matches. Germline CDR1 is SGHRS and CDR2 is YFSETQ. This CDR3 reads CASSWTYLGQGLSYEQYF. Written as DNA, the CDR3 is TGCGCCAGCAGCTGGACCTACCTTGGACAGGGCCTCTCCTACGAGCAGTACTTC.

The chain joins TRBV6-5 to TRBJ1-5; D not resolved. The CDR3 length is 14 residues. Trimming removed 0 bases from V and 5 bases from J, with 8 bases in between. The V gene's germline CDR1 is MNHEY and CDR2 SVGAGI. The CDR3 DNA reads as TGTGCCAGCAGTTACTCCCGAGGGTATCAGCCCCAGCATTTT. Its protein product is CASSYSRGYQPQHF.

V and J are TRBV7-8 and TRBJ2-7, with TRBD2 as a possible D gene (6 bases). Germline V gene sequence: CDR1 SGHVS, CDR2 FQNEAQ. CDR3 length: 14 residues. V was trimmed by 1 base and J by 4 bases, leaving 11 bases between them. The CDR3 loop reads CASSLVLASYEQYF. DNA of the CDR3: TGTGCCAGCAGCTTAGTACTAGCCTCATACGAGCAGTACTTC. Combining the CDR3 with reference TRBV7-8 and TRBJ2-7 gives the whole variable domain GAGVSQSPRYKVAKRGQDVALRCDPISGHVSLFWYQQALGQGPEFLTYFQNEAQLDKSGLPSDRFFAERPEGSVSTLKIQRTQQEDSAVYLCASSLVLASYEQYFGPGTRLTVT.

This clonotype was counted a few times. The chain uses TRBV20-1 and TRBJ2-5; no clear D gene. The CDR3 extends over 11 amino acids. V was cut by 5 bases and J by 3 bases, with 7 bases left in between. Germline CDR1 is DFQATT and CDR2 is SNEGSKA (reference sequence). The CDR3 protein is CSALPEETQYF. The CDR3 coding sequence is TGCAGTGCTCTCCCAGAAGAGACCCAGTACTTC.

This clonotype was counted between two and nine times. This chain links TRBV27 with TRBJ2-7; 9 positions agree with TRBD1. CDR3 size: 13 residues. From germline, CDR1 is MNHEY and CDR2 SMNVEV (reference sequence). Trimming at V came to 7 bases and at J to 5 bases, leaving 6 bases not matched to a gene. This CDR3 is CASKMGQGDEQYF. CDR3 nucleotide sequence: TGTGCCAGCAAGATGGGACAGGGAGACGAGCAGTACTTC.